These T cell receptor beta chains were read from a single sample in a study of blood T cell repertoires in COVID-19. Only in-frame clones appear in the TCRdb table, and some are missing; sequencing was by immunoSEQ multiplex PCR. The sample shows about 87,000 clones, approximately 89% of them seen only once. The sample comprised peripheral blood. The receptors derive from a man of 80 years or more with acute or convalescent COVID-19. CDR3s leave out the opening cysteine and the closing phenylalanine or tryptophan.

v_gene	CDR3aa
TRBV5-4	ASSLGAGAEGYGYT
TRBV18	ASSPYGGLSREKLF
TRBV7-3	ASSFVTAGGELF
TRBV30	AWSRGTVAGWEYEQY
TRBV28	ASSLRGRGDEQY
TRBV3-1/TRBV3-2	ASSQDFRETAYGETQY
TRBV6-6	ASSPRTSGGVSYNEQF
TRBV30	AWSVTSGRPTLDNEQF
TRBV10-3	AISESSGGTNEKLF
TRBV6-5	ASSYSSGGGRGTQY